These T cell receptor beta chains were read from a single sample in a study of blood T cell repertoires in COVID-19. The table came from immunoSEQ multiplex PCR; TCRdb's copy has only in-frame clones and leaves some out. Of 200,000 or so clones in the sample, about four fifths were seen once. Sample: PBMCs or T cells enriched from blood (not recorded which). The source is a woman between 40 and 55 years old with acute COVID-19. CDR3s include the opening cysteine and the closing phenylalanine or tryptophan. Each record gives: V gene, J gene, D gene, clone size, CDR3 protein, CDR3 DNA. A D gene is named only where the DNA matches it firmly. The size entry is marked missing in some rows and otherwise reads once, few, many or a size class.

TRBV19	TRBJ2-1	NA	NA	CASSIQSGLAFNEQFF	TGTGCCAGTAGTATACAGTCAGGACTTGCTTTCAATGAGCAGTTCTTC
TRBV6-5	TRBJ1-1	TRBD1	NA	CASSYAQGGNTEAFF	TGTGCCAGCAGTTATGCCCAGGGGGGTAACACTGAAGCTTTCTTT
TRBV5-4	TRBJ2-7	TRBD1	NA	CASSIDRAYEQYF	TGTGCCAGCAGCATTGACAGGGCCTACGAGCAGTACTTC
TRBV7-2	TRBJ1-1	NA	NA	CASSLAPASGFGTEAFF	TGTGCCAGCAGCTTAGCGCCCGCTTCGGGGTTCGGCACTGAAGCTTTCTTT
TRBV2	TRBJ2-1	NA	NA	CASSEARTRREFF	TGTGCCAGCAGTGAAGCGCGGACACGGAGAGAGTTCTTC
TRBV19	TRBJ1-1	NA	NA	CASSMDRSVNTEAFF	TGTGCCAGTAGTATGGACAGATCCGTGAACACTGAAGCTTTCTTT
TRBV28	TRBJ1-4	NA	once	CASRGADNEKLFF	TGTGCCAGCAGGGGAGCCGATAATGAAAAACTGTTTTTT
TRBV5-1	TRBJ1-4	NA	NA	CASSADKLPNEKLFF	TGCGCCAGCAGCGCCGACAAACTCCCCAATGAAAAACTGTTTTTT
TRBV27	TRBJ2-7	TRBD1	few	CASNLDPGTGWGEQYF	TGTGCCAGCAATCTCGATCCCGGGACAGGGTGGGGCGAGCAGTACTTC
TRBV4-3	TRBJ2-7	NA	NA	CASSQEEGDEQYF	TGCGCCAGCAGCCAAGAAGAAGGGGACGAGCAGTACTTC
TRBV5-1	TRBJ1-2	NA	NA	CASSAGGAGSGYTF	TGCGCCAGCAGCGCGGGGGGCGCGGGGTCTGGCTACACCTTC
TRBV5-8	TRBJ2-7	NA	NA	CASSQVKGGQYF	TGTGCCAGCAGCCAGGTTAAAGGAGGGCAGTACTTC
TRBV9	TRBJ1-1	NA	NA	CASSVEVEGAEAFF	TGTGCCAGCAGCGTAGAGGTTGAGGGGGCTGAAGCTTTCTTT
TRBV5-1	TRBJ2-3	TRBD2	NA	CASSRTVAGLTDTQYF	TGCGCCAGCAGTCGGACGGTAGCGGGGCTCACAGATACGCAGTATTTT
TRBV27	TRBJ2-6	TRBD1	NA	CASSIRPPGQASGANVLTF	TGTGCCAGCAGTATCCGTCCCCCAGGACAGGCTTCGGGGGCCAACGTCCTGACTTTC